The 32 T cell receptor beta chains below come from one sample, sequenced in a study of molecular identifiers for immune sequencing clone quantification. TCRdb analysed the PCR reads with MiXCR anew, one entry per CDR3 protein. The repertoire has hundreds of thousands of distinct CDR3 sequences, 25% of them found once; the top ten carry roughly 0.83%. The sample comprised naive CD8+ T cells from blood, with Jurkat cell RNA spiked in. Stated subset: FACS-sorted CD8+CD4-CCR7+CD45RA+ naive T cells. The origin of the receptors is a human donor in good health. Some libraries in this study had Jurkat cell RNA spiked in.

This clonotype was detected ten times or more. The gene calls are TRBV5-1 and TRBJ2-7, with TRBD2 matching over 12 bases. This CDR3 is built from 14 residues. Germline V gene lookup returns CDR1 SGHRS and CDR2 YFSETQ. Trimming cost V 3 bases and J 3 bases; bases outside gene matches: 1. In DNA form, the CDR3 reads TGCGCCAGCAGCTGGACTAGCGGGGACTACGAGCAGTACTTC. Amino acids: CASSWTSGDYEQYF. Full variable domain (rest looked up from reference TRBV5-1 and TRBJ2-7): KAGVTQTPRYLIKTRGQQVTLSCSPISGHRSVSWYQQTPGQGLQFLFEYFSETQRNKGNFPGRFSGRQFSNSRSEMNVSTLELGDSALYLCASSWTSGDYEQYFGPGTRLTVT.

There are many counts of this clonotype. The V gene is TRBV20-1, the J gene TRBJ2-3; D is unclear. Germline V CDR1 and CDR2: DFQATT, SNEGSKA (reference sequence). The CDR3 contains 15 residues. The V end lost 5 bases, the J end lost 0 bases, and 15 bases lay between the germline ends. The CDR3: CSAVPDPLSTDTQYF. CDR3 bases: TGCAGTGCTGTCCCGGACCCACTCAGCACAGATACGCAGTATTTT.

This clonotype showed up many times. The genes are TRBV29-1 and TRBJ2-7, with TRBD2 identical over 8 bases. The CDR3 spans 15 residues. V shed 2 bases, J shed 2 bases, and the junction held 8 bases outside the gene matches. Per germline, CDR1 SQVTM and CDR2 ANQGSEA. CDR3 sequence: CSVEWRGGPPYEQYF. CDR3 nucleotides: TGCAGCGTTGAATGGCGCGGGGGGCCGCCCTACGAGCAGTACTTC.

This clonotype was seen many times. The chain is built from TRBV27 and TRBJ2-7; D gene uncertain. Trimming removed 5 bases at V and 4 bases at J, with 12 bases between. In germline, CDR1 is MNHEY, CDR2 SMNVEV (reference sequence). The CDR3 spans 13 residues. CDR3 in DNA: TGTGCCAGCAGTCCGAATGACGGATACGAGCAGTACTTC. Amino acids: CASSPNDGYEQYF.

The chain is built from TRBV4-3 and TRBJ1-4, with TRBD1 matching 10 bases. Looked up from germline, CDR1 is LGHNA and CDR2 is YSLEER. The CDR3 is 17 amino acids. The V segment lost 0 bases and the J segment 5 bases; nucleotides outside the gene matches: 6. In nucleotides, the CDR3 is TGCGCCAGCAGCCAAGATTTGACAGGGGGCCAGAATGAAAAACTGTTTTTT. Translated: CASSQDLTGGQNEKLFF.

This clonotype was found many times. The J gene is TRBJ2-6, the V gene TRBV9, with a weak D call TRBD2 (6 bases). This CDR3 contains 16 residues. Germline V CDR1 and CDR2: SGDLS, YYNGEE. Trimming removed 4 bases from V and 3 bases from J, with 14 bases in between. The CDR3 loop reads CASSPPAGIGANVLTF. The CDR3 nucleotides read TGTGCCAGCAGCCCCCCCGCGGGGATTGGGGCCAACGTCCTGACTTTC.

Ten or more counts support this clonotype. V usage is TRBV12-3 or TRBV12-4 and J usage is TRBJ2-5; D is ambiguous. Trimming stripped 5 bases from V and 5 bases from J, with 15 bases between. The CDR3 covers 14 residues. The CDR3 spells CASSPRTVVETQYF. The CDR3 DNA follows: TGTGCCAGCAGTCCGCGGACGGTGGTGGAGACCCAGTACTTC.

This rearrangement joins TRBV6-2 or TRBV6-3 to TRBJ1-5; D ambiguous. CDR1 and CDR2 from the germline V gene are MNHEY and SVGEGT. This CDR3 has 13 amino acids. Trimming took off 1 base at V and 6 bases at J, with 7 bases between the two ends. This CDR3 is CASSYLGSQPQHF. Written as DNA, the CDR3 is TGTGCCAGCAGTTACTTGGGAAGTCAGCCCCAGCATTTT.

The chain couples TRBV19 to TRBJ2-4; 9 bases line up with TRBD1. The CDR3 is 15 residues long. Germline-derived CDR1 and CDR2 are LNHDA and SQIVND (reference sequence). Unmatched junction bases numbered 4, after V lost 5 bases and J lost 2 bases. The CDR3 DNA reads TGTGCCAGTAGTTGGGGACAGGGCCCCAAAAACATTCAGTACTTC. Translating gives CASSWGQGPKNIQYF.

This clonotype was seen only a few times. The rearrangement joins TRBV6-5 to TRBJ1-1; possible D gene TRBD1, 5 bases. CDR3 length equals 13 residues. The V end lost 10 bases, the J end lost 1 base, and 13 bases lay between the germline ends. The germline V gene encodes CDR1 MNHEY and CDR2 SVGAGI. The CDR3 reads CATQGFQNTEAFF. CDR3 nucleotides: TGTGCCACCCAGGGATTTCAGAACACTGAAGCTTTCTTT.

This clonotype was counted between two and nine times. The chain couples TRBV7-2 to TRBJ2-1; 8 positions match TRBD1. The length of the CDR3 is 18 residues. The V segment lost 5 bases and the J segment 6 bases; nucleotides outside the gene matches: 18. Germline values: CDR1 SGHTA, CDR2 FQGNSA. In DNA form, the CDR3 reads TGTGCCAGCAGCGCCCGCAACCTAGGACAGGGTTTGGTCAATGAGCAGTTCTTC. Its translation is CASSARNLGQGLVNEQFF. Combining the CDR3 with reference TRBV7-2 and TRBJ2-1 gives the whole variable domain GAGVSQSPSNKVTEKGKDVELRCDPISGHTALYWYRQSLGQGLEFLIYFQGNSAPDKSGLPSDRFSAERTGGSVSTLTIQRTQQEDSAVYLCASSARNLGQGLVNEQFFGPGTRLTVL.

The table lists this clonotype with many counts. This chain joins TRBV4-1 and TRBJ1-6; 9 nucleotides match TRBD1. After removal of 5 bases from V and 9 bases from J, the junction contained 8 bases not matched to a gene. Germline V lookup: CDR1 MGHRA, CDR2 YSYEKL. This CDR3 contains 15 residues. In DNA form, the CDR3 reads TGCGCCAGCAGCATAGGGACAGGGCGTCGTTCACCCCTCCACTTT. This gives the protein CASSIGTGRRSPLHF.

This clonotype was counted ten times or more. The gene calls are TRBV12-3 or TRBV12-4 and TRBJ2-2, with 7 nucleotides matching TRBD1. With 5 bases clipped from V and 5 bases from J, the junction kept 11 bases outside the gene matches. The CDR3 runs to 16 residues. The CDR3 is CASSDWTGYLTGELFF. CDR3 bases: TGTGCCAGCAGTGATTGGACAGGTTATTTAACCGGGGAGCTGTTTTTT.

This clonotype has ten or more counts. CDR3 residues: CASSQGQLSNQPQHF. Here the CDR3 DNA reads TGTGCCAGCAGTCAAGGACAGCTTAGCAATCAGCCCCAGCATTTT. V gene TRBV6-2 or TRBV6-3 combines with J gene TRBJ1-5; D is possibly TRBD1 (6 bases). Germline V gene data show CDR1 as MNHEY and CDR2 as SVGEGT. Trimming left V 5 bases short and J 0 bases short, with 11 bases between. The CDR3 sequence is 15 residues long.

This clonotype was seen many times. The V gene is TRBV19, the J gene TRBJ2-4; 10 nucleotides agree with TRBD1. CDR3 length: 15 amino acids. The V and J ends lost 1 base and 7 bases, in that order; junction bases with no gene match: 4. Germline CDR1 reads LNHDA; CDR2 reads SQIVND (reference sequence). This CDR3 is CASSIGQGANNIQYF. CDR3 nucleotides: TGTGCCAGTAGTATAGGACAGGGGGCGAATAACATTCAGTACTTC.

This clonotype was counted many times. This chain uses TRBV19 with TRBJ2-5, with 8 bases aligning to TRBD2. J lost 5 bases, V lost 7 bases, and 12 bases had no gene match. CDR1 LNHDA and CDR2 SQIVND come from the germline V gene (reference sequence). This CDR3 comprises 15 residues. The CDR3 DNA reads TGTGCCAGTACCGACAGCACGGGAGGGCCCGAGACCCAGTACTTC. Translating it yields CASTDSTGGPETQYF. Filled out from reference TRBV19 and TRBJ2-5, the complete variable domain reads DGGITQSPKYLFRKEGQNVTLSCEQNLNHDAMYWYRQDPGQGLRLIYYSQIVNDFQKGDIAEGYSVSREKKESFPLTVTSAQKNPTAFYLCASTDSTGGPETQYFGPGTRLLVL.

Regarding this clonotype: A much larger clone sits a single nucleotide away, making a read error possible. The chain combines TRBV9 with TRBJ1-1, with 8 bases lining up with TRBD1. The CDR3 sequence is 13 residues long. Per the germline V gene, CDR1 is SGDLS and CDR2 is YYNGEE. The CDR3 DNA reads TGTGCCAGCAGTACAGGGGGAGAAACTGAAGTTTTCTTT. Its translation is CASSTGGETEVFF.

This sequence joins TRBV7-9 and TRBJ2-5; D uncertain. The CDR3 is made up of 13 amino acids. CDR1 and CDR2 (germline): SEHNR, FQNEAQ (reference sequence). V was pared by 3 bases and J by 6 bases, with 11 bases between. The CDR3 coding sequence is TGTGCCAGCAGCTTTCAACTCGCAAAGACCCAGTACTTC. Its translation: CASSFQLAKTQYF.

V is TRBV20-1 and J is TRBJ2-7, with D possibly being TRBD2 (6 bases). This CDR3 is 14 amino acids long. The germline gives CDR1 DFQATT, CDR2 SNEGSKA (reference sequence). Trimming pared 6 bases from V and 1 base from J, leaving 16 bases between. This chain's CDR3 is CSAWDGGRSYEQYF. CDR3 DNA sequence: TGCAGTGCGTGGGACGGGGGACGGTCCTACGAGCAGTACTTC.

This chain uses TRBV6-2 or TRBV6-3 with TRBJ1-4; D is uncertain. There are 15 residues in the CDR3. Germline CDR1 MNHEY, CDR2 SVGEGT. The V gene lost 4 bases and the J gene lost 8 bases, with 17 bases spanning the gap. CDR3: CASSSVGAWEEKLFF. The CDR3 DNA reads as TGTGCCAGCAGTTCCGTCGGCGCCTGGGAAGAAAAACTGTTTTTT.

This clonotype was counted ten times or more. The chain links TRBV20-1 to TRBJ2-7; D may be TRBD1 (6 bases). Trimming removed 5 bases at V and 3 bases at J, with 8 bases between. This CDR3 region has 11 residues. Germline V gene lookup returns CDR1 DFQATT and CDR2 SNEGSKA (reference sequence). The CDR3 reads CSASDSYEQYF. CDR3 in DNA: TGCAGTGCTTCGGACAGCTACGAGCAGTACTTC.

Only one count was recorded for this clonotype. The chain carries TRBV19 and TRBJ1-2; D is unresolved. The V gene's germline CDR1 is LNHDA and CDR2 SQIVND (reference sequence). The ends were cut back, 3 bases at V and 5 bases at J, with 7 bases in the middle. The CDR3 is 12 residues long. The CDR3 nucleotides read TGTGCCAGTAGTATGGGAAAATATGGCTACACCTTC. This translates into CASSMGKYGYTF.

This clonotype was detected many times. The chain is built from TRBV20-1 and TRBJ2-4, with 12 positions matching TRBD2. Per the germline V gene, CDR1 is DFQATT and CDR2 is SNEGSKA (reference sequence). The J segment lost 0 bases and the V segment lost 1 base, leaving 7 bases of the junction unmatched. The CDR3 sequence is 18 residues long. CDR3 sequence (DNA): TGCAGTGCTAGAGTTCGGACTAGCGGGGACTTAGCCAAAAACATTCAGTACTTC. Amino acid sequence: CSARVRTSGDLAKNIQYF.

This clonotype showed up just a few times. The chain is built from TRBV6-2 or TRBV6-3 and TRBJ2-7, with a possible D match to TRBD2 (5 bases). This CDR3 has 12 residues. The germline gives CDR1 MNHEY, CDR2 SVGEGT. With 7 bases removed from V and 4 bases from J, the gap between germline ends came to 11 bases. CDR3 coding DNA: TGTGCCAGCACTCGGACTGGGTACGAGCAGTACTTC. The encoded protein is CASTRTGYEQYF.

Concerning this clonotype: It may be a read error: a sequence one base away is much more abundant. The chain is built from TRBV21-1 and TRBJ1-5. The DNA end is more similar to TRBJ2-3, so the J call may be wrong. TRBV21-1 constitutes a pseudogene. The CDR3 sequence is 13 residues long. The CDR3, as DNA: TGTGCCAGCAGCCGAGACAGGAATCAGCCCCAGTATTTT. It specifies CASSRDRNQPQYF.

In this sample, this clonotype turned up a few times. The V and J genes are TRBV5-8 and TRBJ2-7; maybe TRBD1 (5 bases). V lost 4 bases to trimming and J lost 7 bases, with 15 bases between them. Germline V gives CDR1 SGHTS, CDR2 YDEGEE. CDR3 size: 13 residues. CDR3 bases: TGTGCCAGCAGCCCTAGGACACGTGGGGAGCAGTACTTC. This codes for CASSPRTRGEQYF.

As concerns this clonotype: It may be a read error: a sequence one base away is much more abundant. CDR3: CASSSPRTSGGADTQYF. The CDR3 DNA follows: TGTGCCAGCAGTTCGCCTAGGACTAGCGGGGGAGCAGATACGCAGTATTTT. The chain carries TRBV12-3 or TRBV12-4 and TRBJ2-3; 13 positions match TRBD2. This CDR3 region has 17 residues. Trimming removed 4 bases from V and 4 bases from J; junction bases left unmatched: 8.

This chain connects TRBV12-5 to TRBJ2-1, with 10 positions matching TRBD2. Per germline, CDR1 LGHNT and CDR2 FRNRAP. Germline trimming cut 7 bases from V and 7 bases from J; bases unmatched to any gene: 7. This CDR3 spans 14 amino acids. The CDR3 region is CASEERGGGNEQFF. DNA of the CDR3: TGTGCTAGTGAGGAGCGGGGGGGCGGTAATGAGCAGTTCTTC.

This chain connects TRBV14 to TRBJ1-4, with 10 bases matching TRBD1. CDR3 length: 15 amino acids. Germline CDR1 SGHDN, CDR2 FVKESK. With V trimmed by 3 bases and J by 4 bases, 2 bases remained unmatched. The CDR3 here is CASSHWTGGNEKLFF. In DNA, the CDR3 is TGTGCCAGCAGCCACTGGACAGGGGGTAATGAAAAACTGTTTTTT.

This chain connects TRBV15 to TRBJ2-5; the D gene is possibly TRBD2 (7 bases). The germline gives CDR1 LNHNV, CDR2 YYDKDF (reference sequence). V lost 3 bases and J lost 0, with 26 bases in between. The CDR3 has 20 residues. As DNA, the CDR3 is TGTGCCACCAGCAGGGGCGAATCGGGGGGCATGATGGGGTACCAAGAGACCCAGTACTTC. Its protein product is CATSRGESGGMMGYQETQYF.

This clonotype came up a few times. This chain joins TRBV11-2 and TRBJ1-2, with D possibly being TRBD1 (6 bases). CDR1 is SGHAT and CDR2 is FQNNGV in the germline V gene. The CDR3 runs to 13 residues. Between the trimmed V and J ends, which lost 3 bases and 7 bases, there was a span of 12 bases. As DNA, the CDR3 is TGTGCCAGCAGCTTCACAGGGCTCGGTGGCTACACCTTC. It translates to CASSFTGLGGYTF.

This clonotype was detected a few times. The CDR3 sequence: CASSHTGFGYTF. In DNA form, the CDR3 reads TGTGCCAGCAGTCACACAGGTTTTGGCTACACCTTC. The chain carries TRBV27 and TRBJ1-2; a weak D match, TRBD1 (5 bases). V lost 5 bases and J lost 7, with 11 bases in between. The CDR3 is made up of 12 amino acids. Germline values: CDR1 MNHEY, CDR2 SMNVEV (reference sequence).